This T cell receptor (beta chain) came from a study of T cell responses to AZD1222 COVID-19 vaccine. Study outcomes and limitations: Sampled repertoires all dated from after the peak T cell response. Among vaccine-associated CD4 TCRs, coverage spanned spike, with dominance at 160-218 and 743-854.

A word on this clone: Its antigen is unidentified.

Sequencing was performed with immunoSEQ multiplex PCR; in TCRdb, only in-frame clones are kept and a portion is missing. Of about 79,000 clones listed, about 90% are singletons. The CDR3 loop spans 16 amino acids. V dropped 3 bases and J dropped 5; count of bases not matched to a gene: 10. Germline V CDR1 and CDR2: MDHEN, SYDVKM. The chain uses TRBV28 and TRBJ2-5; 9 nucleotides line up with TRBD1. The starting material was peripheral blood, obtained on day 0 of MenACWY control vaccination. This sequence originates from an adult in good health. CDR3 in amino acids: CASSLKHRGRLETQYF. The CDR3 bases are TGTGCCAGCAGTTTGAAACACAGGGGGCGCCTCGAGACCCAGTACTTC.